This T cell receptor beta chain was documented in a study of T-cell memory formation after mild COVID-19. Overall study: The two donors had largely donor-specific TCR clusters.

TCRdb called the 5' RACE reads again in MiXCR, with one record for every CDR3 protein. The sample carries tens of thousands of distinct CDR3 sequences, approximately 15% recorded once. The CDR3 is 11 residues long. Germline V CDR1 and CDR2: MNHEY, SVGEGT. V was shortened by 7 bases and J by 10 bases, with 13 bases between the two germline ends. General study results and limits: SARS-CoV-2 specificity was not confirmed for second-wave clones peaking on day 37. Day 15 to 85 contracting clones showed balanced CD4/CD8; later expanders leaned CD4+.

This clonotype was seen a few times. Its antigen is still unknown. The chain uses TRBV6-2 or TRBV6-3 and TRBJ1-1, with unresolved D. What was sequenced was PBMCs or a T cell subset sorted from them (not recorded which). The sequence derives from a man younger than 35 who had mild COVID-19 (a few samples of this study predate the infection). Cell type and time point are not known. The CDR3 is CASKGYGRAFF. DNA of the CDR3: TGTGCCAGCAAGGGTTACGGGAGAGCTTTCTTT.